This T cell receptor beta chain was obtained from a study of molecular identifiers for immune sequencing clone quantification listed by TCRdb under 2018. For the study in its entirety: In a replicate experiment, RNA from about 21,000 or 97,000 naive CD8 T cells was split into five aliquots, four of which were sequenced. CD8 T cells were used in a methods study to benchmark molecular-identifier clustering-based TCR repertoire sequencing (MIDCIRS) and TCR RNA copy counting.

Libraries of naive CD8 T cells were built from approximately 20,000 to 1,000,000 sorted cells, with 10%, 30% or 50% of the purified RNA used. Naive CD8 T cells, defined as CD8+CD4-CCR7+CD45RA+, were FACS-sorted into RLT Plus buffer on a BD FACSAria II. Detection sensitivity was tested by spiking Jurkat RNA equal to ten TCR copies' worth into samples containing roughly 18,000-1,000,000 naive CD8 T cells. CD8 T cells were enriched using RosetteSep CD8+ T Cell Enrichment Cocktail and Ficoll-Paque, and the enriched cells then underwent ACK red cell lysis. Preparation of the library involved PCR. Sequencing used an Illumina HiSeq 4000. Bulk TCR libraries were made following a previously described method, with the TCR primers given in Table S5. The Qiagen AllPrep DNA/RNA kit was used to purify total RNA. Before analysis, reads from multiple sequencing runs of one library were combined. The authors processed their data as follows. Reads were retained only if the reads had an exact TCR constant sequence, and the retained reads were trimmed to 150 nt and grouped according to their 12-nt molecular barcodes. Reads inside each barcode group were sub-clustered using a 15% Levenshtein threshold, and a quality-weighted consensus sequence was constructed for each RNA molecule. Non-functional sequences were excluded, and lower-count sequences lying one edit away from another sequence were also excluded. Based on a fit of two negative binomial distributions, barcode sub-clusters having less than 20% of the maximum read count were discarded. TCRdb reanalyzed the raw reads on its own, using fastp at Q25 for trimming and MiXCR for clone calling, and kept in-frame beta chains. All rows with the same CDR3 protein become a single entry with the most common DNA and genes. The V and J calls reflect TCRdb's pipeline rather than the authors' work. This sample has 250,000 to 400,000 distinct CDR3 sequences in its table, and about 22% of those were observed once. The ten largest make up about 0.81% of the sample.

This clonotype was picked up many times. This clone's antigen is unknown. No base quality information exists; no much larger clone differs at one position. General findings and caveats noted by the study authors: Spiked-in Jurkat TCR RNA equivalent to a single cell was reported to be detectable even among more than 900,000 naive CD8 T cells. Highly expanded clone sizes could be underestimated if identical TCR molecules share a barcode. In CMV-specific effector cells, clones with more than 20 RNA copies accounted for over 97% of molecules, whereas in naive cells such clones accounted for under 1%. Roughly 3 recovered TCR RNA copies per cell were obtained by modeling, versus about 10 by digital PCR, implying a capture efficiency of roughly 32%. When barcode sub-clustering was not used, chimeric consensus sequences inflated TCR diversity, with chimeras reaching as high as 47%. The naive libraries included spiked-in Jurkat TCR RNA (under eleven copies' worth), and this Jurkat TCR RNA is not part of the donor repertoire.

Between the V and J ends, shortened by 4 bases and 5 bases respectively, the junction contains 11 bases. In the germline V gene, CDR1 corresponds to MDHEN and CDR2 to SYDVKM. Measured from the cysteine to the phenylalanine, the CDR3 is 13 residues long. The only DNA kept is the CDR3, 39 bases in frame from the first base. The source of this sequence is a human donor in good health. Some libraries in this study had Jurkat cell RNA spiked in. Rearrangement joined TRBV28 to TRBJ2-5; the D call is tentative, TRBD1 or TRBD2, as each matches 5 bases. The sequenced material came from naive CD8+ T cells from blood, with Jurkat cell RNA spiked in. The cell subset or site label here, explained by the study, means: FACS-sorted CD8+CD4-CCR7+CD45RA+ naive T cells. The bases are TGTGCCAGCAGTTCCGGGACCTGGGAGACCCAGTACTTC. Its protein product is CASSSGTWETQYF.